This TCR beta chain was captured in a study of T cells in Graves' hyperthyroidism and ophthalmopathy. Stable hyperthyroidism: no ophthalmopathy progression over 18 months of follow-up. Investigators excluded patients with uncontrolled infection, other autoimmune disease, pregnancy or lactation. Germline trimming cut 2 bases from V and 6 bases from J; bases unmatched to any gene: 5. The CDR3 is made up of 16 amino acids. Germline-derived CDR1 and CDR2 are SGDLS and YYNGEE. In this sample, this clonotype turned up a few times. RNA transcripts were the template for amplifying TCR beta CDR3 regions. HTBI primers were employed in a first-round RT-PCR of the TCR CDR3. Each CDR3 protein is one row after TCRdb ran MiXCR on the multiplex PCR reads. Among roughly 420,000 distinct CDR3 sequences listed, about an eighth were seen once.

The chain uses TRBV9 and TRBJ2-1; 13 positions agree with TRBD2. The sequence was obtained from a young woman with Graves' hyperthyroidism. Sequencing input: blood. The CDR3 DNA reads TGTGCCAGCAGCGTTGTAGGACTAGCGGGGGTCAATGAGCAGTTCTTC. Translating it yields CASSVVGLAGVNEQFF.